This record looks at one TCR beta chain sequence and its context. As yet, its antigen is unknown. The data derive from a study of shared clonotypes between healthy human individuals. Across the study: Each donor had three CD4 naive, three CD4 memory, two CD8 naive and one CD8 memory plate.

Naive CD8 cells were CD45RO-negative, positively selected for CCR7, excluding terminally differentiated effector memory CD45RA+ cells. The donors, all of them Caucasian adults, lived in Nashville, Tennessee. TCRdb's table, derived via immunoSEQ multiplex PCR, lists solely in-frame clones and lacks some. The sample shows fewer than 700,000 clones, 85% to 95% of them seen only once. The CDR3 totals 16 residues. CDR1 LGHNA and CDR2 YNFKEQ come from the germline V gene. Overall study findings and caveats: Naive CD4 clonotype sharing across several donors was about 5.3%. Few donors limited the genetic and exposure-history diversity represented.

This TCR derives from a woman younger than 45 in good health. Sample: naive CD8+ T cells sorted from blood. V and J are TRBV4-2 and TRBJ2-5; TRBD2 agrees at 9 bases. The end of the DNA aligns better with TRBJ2-7, so the J call may be wrong. The CDR3 loop is CASSQEWTSVTYEQYF. The CDR3 nucleotides read TGTGCCAGCAGCCAAGAGTGGACTAGCGTAACCTACGAGCAGTACTTC.